This TCR beta chain stems from a study of cytomegalovirus exposure and HLA in healthy donors. Worth noting for this clone: What it recognizes is unknown.

Study results and limitations: Versus the approximately 700-donor mean, an Asian-associated ancestry cluster reportedly showed fewer N-insertions in a later analysis.

Donors were nominally healthy when sampled, though unrecorded immune exposures were likely. PCR involved 60 Vbeta and 13 Jbeta primers. Only in-frame clones appear in the TCRdb table, and some are missing; sequencing was by immunoSEQ multiplex PCR. The sample has about 170,000 clones; around 74% are singletons. This CDR3 comprises 14 residues. Germline V CDR1 and CDR2: LNHDA, SQIVND (reference sequence). The V end lost 3 bases, the J end lost 2 bases, and 11 bases lay between the germline ends. Sequenced: PBMCs. The source of this sequence is a female donor in good health and CMV-seronegative. The rearrangement uses TRBV19 and TRBJ2-7, with D possibly matching TRBD2 (6 bases). In DNA, the CDR3 is TGTGCCAGTAGTATTGTCGGGACTGCCTACGAGCAGTACTTC. Translating gives CASSIVGTAYEQYF.